The next 22 T cell receptor beta chains were all read from a single sample in a study of blood T cell repertoires in COVID-19. Generated by immunoSEQ multiplex PCR, the TCRdb table keeps only in-frame clones and is missing some. The sample includes approximately 99,000 clones, approximately 82% seen only once; the top ten take about 4%. Sequenced input: peripheral blood. The receptors originated from a woman between 65 and 79 years old with acute or convalescent COVID-19.

The chain is built from TRBV11-2 and TRBJ2-7; no firm D call. CDR1 SGHAT and CDR2 FQNNGV come from the germline V gene. The CDR3 contains 13 residues. Trimming took off 5 bases at V and 0 bases at J, with 8 bases between the two ends. The CDR3 nucleotides are TGTGCCAGCAGCCGAGACACCTCCTACGAGCAGTACTTC. Encoded protein: CASSRDTSYEQYF.

V and J are TRBV6-6 and TRBJ2-1; 13 nucleotides align to TRBD2. Germline V gives CDR1 MNHNY, CDR2 SVGAGI (reference sequence). Losses at the gene ends were 3 bases for V and 12 bases for J; bases not matched to a gene: 5. The CDR3 is 14 amino acids. The CDR3 DNA is TGTGCCAGCAGTTATACTAGCGGGGGGGCTCCGCAGTTCTTC. Amino acids: CASSYTSGGAPQFF.

The V gene is TRBV18, the J gene TRBJ2-6; D is unclear. The CDR3 covers 16 residues. Between the trimmed V and J ends, which lost 4 bases and 1 base, there was a span of 11 bases. CDR1 is KGHSH, CDR2 LQKENI, per germline. DNA for the CDR3: TGTGCCAGCTCACGCGGTCAGTATTCTGGGGCCAACGTCCTGACTTTC. This encodes CASSRGQYSGANVLTF.

This chain links TRBV28 with TRBJ1-4, with 9 bases matching TRBD1. This CDR3 is 14 amino acids long. Trimming took 6 bases from V and 8 from J; bases not matched to a gene: 7. CDR1 is MDHEN and CDR2 is SYDVKM in the germline V gene. The CDR3 protein is CASRPQGAGEKLFF. The CDR3 nucleotides are TGTGCCAGCAGACCACAGGGGGCAGGGGAAAAACTGTTTTTT.

The chain is built from TRBV28 and TRBJ1-2; the D gene is possibly TRBD1 (5 bases). From germline, CDR1 is MDHEN and CDR2 SYDVKM. V was trimmed by 5 bases and J by 14 bases, leaving 15 bases between them. The CDR3 runs to 11 residues. The CDR3 DNA is TGTGCCAGCAGTCCCCAGACAGTGCCTACCTTC. Protein sequence: CASSPQTVPTF.

The J gene is TRBJ1-6, the V gene TRBV10-3, with unresolved D. CDR3 length: 12 amino acids. With 2 bases removed from V and 13 bases from J, the gap between germline ends came to 9 bases. Germline lookup yields CDR1 ENHRY and CDR2 SYGVKD. The CDR3 here is CAISEGSGPLHF. The DNA of the CDR3 is TGTGCCATCAGTGAGGGAAGCGGCCCCCTCCACTTT.

The chain joins TRBV28 to TRBJ2-3; 9 bases match TRBD1. This CDR3 contains 14 residues. V lost 4 bases and J lost 5; bases outside the gene matches: 4. From germline, CDR1 is MDHEN and CDR2 SYDVKM. The DNA for the CDR3 is TGTGCCAGCAGTTACAGGGGGCGGGGAGATACGCAGTATTTT. The encoded protein is CASSYRGRGDTQYF.

A remark on this clone: Germline is not matched at one junction end, which may reflect a read error. This chain uses TRBV18 with TRBJ2-7, with a weak D call TRBD2 (6 bases). The CDR3 runs to 13 residues. Germline CDR1 is KGHSH and CDR2 is LQKENI. The CDR3 sequence is CANSPQGGYEQYF. CDR3 DNA: TGTGCCAACTCACCGCAGGGAGGATACGAGCAGTACTTC. The entire variable domain, with the rest obtained from reference TRBV18 and TRBJ2-7, is as follows: NAGVMQNPRHLVRRRGQEARLRCSPMKGHSHVYWYRQLPEEGLKFMVYLQKENIIDESGMPKERFSAEFPKEGPSILRIQQVVRGDSAAYFCANSPQGGYEQYFGPGTRLTVT.

The chain links TRBV21-1 to TRBJ2-7; the DNA was not used to check the table's D call, TRBD2. TRBV21-1 is listed as a pseudogene. There are 15 residues in the CDR3. The CDR3 region has the DNA TGTGCCAGCAGCAACAAGCGGGGGGGCAGGTACGAGCAGTACGTC. It codes for CASSNKRGGRYEQYV.

The chain links TRBV5-8 to TRBJ1-5; D may be TRBD1 (6 bases). V was shortened by 4 bases and J by 4 bases, with 15 bases between the two germline ends. Germline values: CDR1 SGHTS, CDR2 YDEGEE. This CDR3 contains 15 residues. CDR3 amino acids: CASSQEGGRNQPQHF. In nucleotides, the CDR3 is TGTGCCAGCAGCCAGGAAGGGGGACGTAATCAGCCCCAGCATTTT. The whole variable domain, filled in from reference TRBV5-8 and TRBJ1-5, reads EAGVTQSPTHLIKTRGQQATLRCSPISGHTSVYWYQQALGLGLQFLLWYDEGEERNRGNFPPRFSGRQFPNYSSELNVNALELEDSALYLCASSQEGGRNQPQHFGDGTRLSIL.

This clone showed up just once. The chain couples TRBV28 to TRBJ2-7, with 8 positions matching TRBD1. The CDR3 length is 14 residues. Germline V CDR1 and CDR2: MDHEN, SYDVKM. After removal of 8 bases from V and 3 bases from J, the junction contained 9 bases not matched to a gene. DNA for the CDR3: TGTGCCAGCTGCCCTGACAGGGGAGACTACGAGCAGTACGTC. Protein sequence: CASCPDRGDYEQYV.

The count of this clone is one. The chain links TRBV28 to TRBJ2-5; 10 bases match TRBD1. V shed 5 bases and J 1 base; nucleotides not matched to a gene: 7. The length of the CDR3 is 16 residues. Per germline, CDR1 MDHEN and CDR2 SYDVKM. CDR3: CASSPRDRGSQETQYF. DNA for the CDR3: TGTGCCAGCAGTCCTAGGGACAGGGGATCCCAAGAGACCCAGTACTTC.

V and J are TRBV10-1 and TRBJ1-1; TRBD1 matches at 9 bases. Germline V CDR1 and CDR2: WNHNN, SYGVQD (reference sequence). V lost 6 bases, J lost 5 bases, and 10 bases stayed unmatched. The CDR3 totals 15 residues. This CDR3 is CASSERGQGVTEAFF. The DNA for the CDR3 is TGCGCCAGCAGCGAGAGGGGACAGGGTGTGACTGAAGCTTTCTTT.

The chain has TRBV4-1 and TRBJ2-1, with D maybe TRBD2 (6 bases). The V end was cut by 4 bases, the J end by 7 bases, with 14 bases between. The germline gives CDR1 MGHRA, CDR2 YSYEKL. There are 14 residues in the CDR3. The CDR3 reads CASSLGLLPNEQFF. As DNA, the CDR3 is TGCGCCAGCAGCCTGGGACTGCTACCTAATGAGCAGTTCTTC.

The CDR3 sequence is CASSTQGTNTEAFF. CDR3 nucleotide sequence: TGTGCCAGTAGTACACAGGGGACGAACACTGAAGCTTTCTTT. The V gene is TRBV19, the J gene TRBJ1-1; 7 bases match TRBD1. Germline-derived CDR1 and CDR2 are LNHDA and SQIVND (reference sequence). V trimming: 4 bases; J trimming: 1 base; junction bases outside the gene matches: 3. There are 14 residues in the CDR3. Variable domain in full (rest from reference TRBV19 and TRBJ1-1): DGGITQSPKYLFRKEGQNVTLSCEQNLNHDAMYWYRQDPGQGLRLIYYSQIVNDFQKGDIAEGYSVSREKKESFPLTVTSAQKNPTAFYLCASSTQGTNTEAFFGQGTRLTVV.

This chain connects TRBV7-9 to TRBJ1-4; a weak D match, TRBD1 (6 bases). Germline values: CDR1 SEHNR, CDR2 FQNEAQ (reference sequence). With 5 bases removed from V and 10 bases from J, the gap between germline ends came to 20 bases. The CDR3 has 15 residues. The CDR3 loop is CASSPPGAEGGKLFF. CDR3 sequence (DNA): TGTGCCAGCAGCCCCCCAGGGGCCGAGGGTGGAAAACTGTTTTTT.

The chain uses TRBV6-1 and TRBJ2-3; maybe TRBD1 (6 bases). In germline, CDR1 is MNHNS, CDR2 SASEGT. The CDR3 extends over 13 amino acids. Trimming shortened V by 2 bases and J by 6 bases, and 9 bases separated the two germline ends. CDR3 sequence reads: CASSEQRGDTQYF. The CDR3 DNA is TGTGCCAGCAGTGAACAAAGGGGGGATACGCAGTATTTT.

This rearrangement joins TRBV3-1 (or the pseudogene TRBV3-2) to TRBJ2-1, with TRBD2 identical over 8 bases. The V gene end was trimmed by 0 bases and the J gene end by 10 bases; junction bases not matched to a gene: 8. The CDR3 has 15 amino acids. CDR1 is LGHDT and CDR2 is YNNKEL in the germline V gene (reference sequence). This chain's CDR3 is CASSQEMVRGAEQFF. Written as DNA, the CDR3 is TGTGCCAGCAGCCAAGAGATGGTGCGGGGGGCCGAGCAGTTCTTC.

The chain recombines TRBV12-3 or TRBV12-4 with TRBJ1-2; weak D call: TRBD1 (6 bases). Trimming stripped 3 bases from V and 10 bases from J, with 15 bases between. CDR3 length: 13 amino acids. The CDR3 DNA is TGTGCCAGCAGTTTCACCACTCCAGGGGCCTACACCTTC. This encodes CASSFTTPGAYTF.

This clone is a singleton in its sample. The V gene is TRBV28, the J gene TRBJ2-1; 11 bases align to TRBD2. The CDR3 runs 17 residues. After removal of 5 bases from V and 8 bases from J, the junction contained 14 bases not matched to a gene. The germline CDR1 and CDR2 sequences are MDHEN and SYDVKM. Here the CDR3 reads CASSPRSGRAAVHEQFF. The CDR3 DNA reads TGTGCCAGCAGTCCACGTAGCGGGAGGGCCGCTGTGCATGAGCAGTTCTTC. Variable domain in full (rest from reference TRBV28 and TRBJ2-1): DVKVTQSSRYLVKRTGEKVFLECVQDMDHENMFWYRQDPGLGLRLIYFSYDVKMKEKGDIPEGYSVSREKKERFSLILESASTNQTSMYLCASSPRSGRAAVHEQFFGPGTRLTVL.

This chain connects TRBV3-1 (or the pseudogene TRBV3-2) to TRBJ1-4; possible D gene TRBD1, 5 bases. Germline V gene data show CDR1 as LGHDT and CDR2 as YNNKEL (reference sequence). The CDR3 consists of 14 residues. V lost 5 bases and J 4 bases, leaving 11 bases between the germline ends. The CDR3 DNA reads as TGTGCCAGCAGCTTTCAGGGAGGTAATGAAAAACTGTTTTTT. Translation: CASSFQGGNEKLFF.

This clone was picked up many times. The chain recombines TRBV7-2 with TRBJ2-3; D unresolved. The germline gives CDR1 SGHTA, CDR2 FQGNSA. V dropped 5 bases and J dropped 0 bases, with 6 bases sitting between them. The CDR3 has 13 residues. CDR3 bases: TGTGCCAGCAGCCCGGTTAGCACAGATACGCAGTATTTT. Its protein product is CASSPVSTDTQYF.